This TCR beta chain derives from a study of PD-1 blockade in mismatch repair-deficient tumors. Sequenced by immunoSEQ multiplex PCR; TCRdb stores in-frame clones only, minus some. The table has about 67,000 clones, 60% to 80% seen once. Notes on this clone: At one of its ends the junction is not consistent with the germline gene, which may arise from a read error. Additional DNA sequences in this sample encode the identical CDR3.

This CDR3 is 13 amino acids long. The germline V gene has CDR1 SGHKS and CDR2 YYEKEE (reference sequence). This clonotype was sampled from an adult with mismatch repair-deficient cancer. Specimen: peripheral blood, collected 2 weeks after starting pembrolizumab. This sequence joins TRBV5-5 and TRBJ1-2; D remains ambiguous. Here the CDR3 reads CASSGFRGGGYTF. The CDR3 DNA is TGTGCCAGCAGCGGCTTTCGAGGAGGAGGCTACACTTTC.